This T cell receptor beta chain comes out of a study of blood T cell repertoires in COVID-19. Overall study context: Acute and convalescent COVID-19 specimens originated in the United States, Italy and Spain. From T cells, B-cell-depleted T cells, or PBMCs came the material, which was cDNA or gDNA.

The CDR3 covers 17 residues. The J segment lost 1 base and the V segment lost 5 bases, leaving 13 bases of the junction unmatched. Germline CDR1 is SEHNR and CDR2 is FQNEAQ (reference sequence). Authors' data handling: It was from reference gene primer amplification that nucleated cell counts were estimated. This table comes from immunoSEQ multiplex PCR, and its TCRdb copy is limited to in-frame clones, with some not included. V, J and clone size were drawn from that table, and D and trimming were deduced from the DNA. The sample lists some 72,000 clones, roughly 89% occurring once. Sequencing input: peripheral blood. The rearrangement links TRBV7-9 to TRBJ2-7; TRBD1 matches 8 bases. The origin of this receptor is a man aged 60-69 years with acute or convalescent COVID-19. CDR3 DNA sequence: TGTGCCAGCAGCCAACCAGCGGACAGGGCTACTTCCTACGAGCAGTACTTC. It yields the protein CASSQPADRATSYEQYF.